This T cell receptor beta chain came from a study of long-term antiretroviral therapy in people with HIV. They ran version v3.0 of the immunoSEQ assay at survey level. Researchers set sequencing to target about 35,000-55,000 T-cell genomes per sample. Profiled with immunoSEQ multiplex PCR; TCRdb holds only in-frame clones, not every one. The sample lists tens of thousands of clones; around 80% were seen once. The study's findings and limits: Versus controls, repertoires in people with HIV had narrower CDR3 length ranges. ART-treated samples gained diversity yet remained below transplant donor controls.

The CDR3 extends over 14 amino acids. The germline V gene has CDR1 SQVTM and CDR2 ANQGSEA. The J segment lost 5 bases and the V segment lost 3 bases, leaving 6 bases of the junction unmatched. In the case of this clone: Antigen unknown.

Each donor had at least one pre-ART and at least two post-ART PBMC samples. The TCR comes from a young man with HIV. The chain combines TRBV29-1 with TRBJ2-3; 9 bases are a match to TRBD2. Sequences were derived from unsorted PBMCs, sampled around 4.3 years after starting antiretroviral therapy. The CDR3 protein is CSVDGLAGEDTQYF. DNA for the CDR3: TGCAGCGTTGATGGATTAGCGGGAGAAGATACGCAGTATTTT.